The 2 T cell receptor beta chains below were found in one sample sequenced in a study of metastatic and nonmetastatic thyroid tumors. Thyroid surgery was performed in patients who had received no treatment beforehand. TCRdb called clones again from the PCR reads with MiXCR. Among some 21,000 clones listed, 15% to 20% were seen once. Sequencing input: blood. The receptors were gathered from a male donor with papillary thyroid cancer or a benign thyroid nodule (not recorded which). Some clones in this sample may be carry-over from other donors' samples.

Note on this clone: This same CDR3 is encoded by further DNA sequences in the sample. The chain uses TRBV14 and TRBJ1-1; D unresolved. This CDR3 region has 13 residues. Germline loops: CDR1 SGHDN, CDR2 FVKESK. Trimming shortened V by 8 bases and J by 8 bases, and 18 bases separated the two germline ends. CDR3 nucleotides: TGTGCCAGCGAACCCTATCGGGGTGGAGAAGCTTTCTTT. It translates to CASEPYRGGEAFF.

The V and J genes are TRBV6-1 and TRBJ1-6; TRBD1 matches at 7 bases. Germline-derived CDR1 and CDR2 are MNHNS and SASEGT. The V and J ends lost 7 bases and 8 bases, in that order; junction bases with no gene match: 11. This CDR3 is built from 15 residues. The CDR3 DNA follows: TGTGCCAGCATCCCGTCCGGGACAGTGGATTCACCCCTCCACTTT. Its translation is CASIPSGTVDSPLHF.